This entry concerns a single TCR beta chain. Its specificity is not known. Assay: immunoSEQ multiplex PCR; the TCRdb copy retains only in-frame clones and omits some. The sample lists about 150,000 clones, almost 85% occurring once. The entry originates in a study of T cell responses to AZD1222 COVID-19 vaccine. Study results and limitations: With two AZD1222 doses given, Spike-specific TCR breadth and depth both rose. White British people made up most donors, females outnumbered males, and clonal diversity was possibly underestimated. Across spike, vaccine-associated CD4 TCRs were found, dominant at 160-218 and 743-854.

This material consisted of peripheral blood, taken 28 days after the second dose of the MenACWY control vaccine. The clonotype was recovered from an adult who received the MenACWY meningococcal vaccine as a control.

The CDR3 protein is CASSKPNGGQYEQYV. The CDR3 nucleotides read TGTGCCAGCAGCAAACCCAATGGGGGGCAGTACGAGCAGTACGTC. This chain uses TRBV21-1 with TRBJ2-7. TRBV21-1 is described as a pseudogene. This CDR3 contains 15 residues.